This TCR beta chain appears in the sequencing data of a study of tumor and adjacent non-tumor tissue in lung cancer. This sample's RNA came from whole unsorted tissue. Deletions cut 4 bases from V and 10 bases from J, with 16 bases between. Germline V gene sequence: CDR1 SQVTM, CDR2 ANQGSEA. The CDR3 spans 12 residues. Three rounds of nested PCR, following a modified ARM-PCR protocol, produced the TCRbeta library. Using its own MiXCR run on the multiplex PCR reads, TCRdb lists one record per CDR3 protein. The repertoire holds 120,000 or so distinct CDR3 sequences, with 66% as singletons. Sequencing input: lung tumor tissue. The chain couples TRBV29-1 to TRBJ1-2; D is unresolved. The sequence derives from a man aged 30-40 years with non-small cell lung cancer. As DNA, the CDR3 is TGCAGCGTTGGCCGCACGGGGAATGACTACACCTTC. As protein: CSVGRTGNDYTF. The full variable domain, in which reference TRBV29-1 and TRBJ1-2 provide the parts outside the CDR3, is SAVISQKPSRDICQRGTSLTIQCQVDSQVTMMFWYRQQPGQSLTLIATANQGSEATYESGFVIDKFPISRPNLTFSTLTVSNMSPEDSSIYLCSVGRTGNDYTFGSGTRLTVV.